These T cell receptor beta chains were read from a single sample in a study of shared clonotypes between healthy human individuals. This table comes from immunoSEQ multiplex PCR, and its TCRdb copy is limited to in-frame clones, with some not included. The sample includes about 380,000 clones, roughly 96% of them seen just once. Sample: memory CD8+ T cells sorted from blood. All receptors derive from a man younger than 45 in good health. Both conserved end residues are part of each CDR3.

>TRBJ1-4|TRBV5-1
CASSLSGGDEKLFF
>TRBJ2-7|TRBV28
CASSLKAAGQGEQYF
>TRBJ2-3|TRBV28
CASSQTSGNLPPYF
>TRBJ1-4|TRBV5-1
CASSLQGTNEKLFF
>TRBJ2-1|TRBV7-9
CAIGNEQFF
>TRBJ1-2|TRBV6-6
CASSPGQAYGYTF
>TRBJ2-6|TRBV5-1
CASSLGQYSGANVLTF
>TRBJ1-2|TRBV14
CASSHLAVPTYGYTF
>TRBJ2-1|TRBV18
CASSPGLTSYNEQFF
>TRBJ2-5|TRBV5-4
CASSLAAGETQYF
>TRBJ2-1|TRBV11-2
CASSLGTGVYYNEQFF
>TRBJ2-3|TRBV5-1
CASSLGGKDTQYF
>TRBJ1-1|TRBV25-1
CASRRSSGGRGNTEAFF
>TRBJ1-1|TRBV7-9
CASSFQENTEAFF
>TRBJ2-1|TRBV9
CASSPRGREAHEQFF
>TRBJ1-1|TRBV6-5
CASSYSRAHTEAFF
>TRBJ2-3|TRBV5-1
CASSRTTGATAPDTQYF
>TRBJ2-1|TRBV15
CATSETKSPLYNEQFF
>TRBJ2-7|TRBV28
CASQDRGGEQYF
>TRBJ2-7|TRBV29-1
CSAGTGPREQYF
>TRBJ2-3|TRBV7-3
CASSSQGTTDTQYF
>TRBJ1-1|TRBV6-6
CASSWARDNTEAFF
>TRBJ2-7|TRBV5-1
CASSRTARVAYEQYF
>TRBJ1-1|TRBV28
CASSFPGTTGARAEAFF
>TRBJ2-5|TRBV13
CASSLGLARQETQYF
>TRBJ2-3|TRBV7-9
CASSLVAGGATDTQYF
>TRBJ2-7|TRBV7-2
CASSPLEVAGSYEQYF
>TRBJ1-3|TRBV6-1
CASRPQGSGNTIYF
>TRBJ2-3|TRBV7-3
CASSSTGRYTDTQYF